A single sample gave rise to the 26 T cell receptor beta chains below, sequenced in a study of cytomegalovirus exposure and HLA in healthy donors. Researchers ran the PCR with 60 Vbeta and 13 Jbeta primers. Assay: immunoSEQ multiplex PCR; the TCRdb copy retains only in-frame clones and omits some. The sample includes roughly 100,000 clones, 75% to 85% of them seen just once. Sequencing used PBMCs. Source of these receptors: a woman in her forties in good health and CMV-seronegative.

This clone showed up just a few times. The chain carries TRBV30 and TRBJ2-1; D is possibly TRBD2 (5 bases). The V gene's germline CDR1 is GTSNPN and CDR2 SVGIG (reference sequence). V dropped 6 bases and J dropped 6 bases, with 9 bases sitting between them. The CDR3 extends over 11 amino acids. The CDR3 region is CACGVLNEQFF. CDR3 DNA sequence: TGTGCCTGCGGGGTCCTCAATGAGCAGTTCTTC. Full variable domain (rest looked up from reference TRBV30 and TRBJ2-1): SQTIHQWPATLVQPVGSPLSLECTVEGTSNPNLYWYRQAAGRGLQLLFYSVGIGQISSEVPQNLSASRPQDRQFILSSKKLLLSDSGFYLCACGVLNEQFFGPGTRLTVL.

J is TRBJ2-3 and V is TRBV5-4; a weak D match, TRBD1 (5 bases). Looked up from germline, CDR1 is SGHNT and CDR2 is YYREEE (reference sequence). V was trimmed by 1 base and J by 3 bases, leaving 12 bases between them. The CDR3 has 15 amino acids. CDR3 nucleotide sequence: TGTGCCAGCAGCTTGAGGGGTGGACGGACAGATACGCAGTATTTT. It yields the protein CASSLRGGRTDTQYF.

The chain joins TRBV7-2 to TRBJ1-2; no clear D gene. Trimming took off 10 bases at V and 8 bases at J, with 14 bases between the two ends. The CDR3 totals 11 residues. Looked up from germline, CDR1 is SGHTA and CDR2 is FQGNSA. The chain's CDR3 is CATSPIHGYTF. The CDR3 coding sequence is TGTGCCACCAGTCCCATACACGGCTACACCTTC.

This chain joins TRBV30 and TRBJ2-2, with 7 nucleotides matching TRBD1. The CDR3 runs to 13 residues. Germline loops: CDR1 GTSNPN, CDR2 SVGIG (reference sequence). Losses at the gene ends were 1 base for V and 10 bases for J; bases not matched to a gene: 6. Written as DNA, the CDR3 is TGTGCCTGGAGTGGAAACAGGGGATCGGAGCTGTTTTTT. Protein product: CAWSGNRGSELFF.

CDR3 loop: CASSYGGGRNTEAFF. The CDR3 DNA reads as TGTGCCAGCAGTTATGGTGGCGGGAGGAACACTGAAGCTTTCTTT. This chain links TRBV6-5 with TRBJ1-1; D unclear. Germline-derived CDR1 and CDR2 are MNHEY and SVGAGI. This CDR3 spans 15 amino acids. V was trimmed by 3 bases and J by 1 base, leaving 12 bases between them.

V is TRBV29-1 and J is TRBJ2-3; D might be TRBD1 (6 bases). The V end lost 6 bases, the J end lost 4 bases, and 14 bases lay between the germline ends. The CDR3 consists of 13 residues. Germline loops: CDR1 SQVTM, CDR2 ANQGSEA. CDR3 nucleotide sequence: TGCAGCGTCGCAGGGGCAACGGCAGATACGCAGTATTTT. Amino acids: CSVAGATADTQYF.

This chain links TRBV18 with TRBJ2-2, with TRBD2 matching 12 bases. The ends lost 3 bases at V and 2 bases at J; junction bases unmatched: 1. This CDR3 is 16 amino acids long. Germline V gene data show CDR1 as KGHSH and CDR2 as LQKENI. In DNA form, the CDR3 reads TGTGCCAGCTCACCTGGACTAGCGGGAAACACCGGGGAGCTGTTTTTT. This sequence encodes CASSPGLAGNTGELFF.

The rearrangement joins TRBV11-1 to TRBJ2-5; 9 bases map to TRBD2. V was clipped by 6 bases and J by 3 bases; unmatched bases: 11. Per germline, CDR1 SGHAT and CDR2 FQDESV (reference sequence). This CDR3 has 16 amino acids. The CDR3 spells CASSFGTSPKEETQYF. The CDR3 coding sequence is TGTGCCAGCAGTTTTGGGACTAGCCCCAAAGAAGAGACCCAGTACTTC. The complete variable domain, with remaining parts taken from reference TRBV11-1 and TRBJ2-5, reads EAEVAQSPRYKITEKSQAVAFWCDPISGHATLYWYRQILGQGPELLVQFQDESVVDDSQLPKDRFSAERLKGVDSTLKIQPAELGDSAMYLCASSFGTSPKEETQYFGPGTRLLVL.

The chain recombines TRBV19 with TRBJ2-4; D might be TRBD1 (6 bases). The CDR3 consists of 14 residues. Germline V gene lookup returns CDR1 LNHDA and CDR2 SQIVND (reference sequence). Deletions cut 6 bases from V and 8 bases from J, with 17 bases between. CDR3 region: CASRPPDRSDIQYF. The CDR3 bases are TGTGCCAGTAGACCTCCGGACAGATCGGACATTCAGTACTTC.

The chain is built from TRBV7-9 and TRBJ1-5; 7 bases line up with TRBD1. Germline loops: CDR1 SEHNR, CDR2 FQNEAQ (reference sequence). The CDR3 is 15 amino acids. Trimming at V came to 4 bases and at J to 6 bases, leaving 9 bases not matched to a gene. The CDR3 region has the DNA TGTGCCAGCAGCTCGGGCGACAGGGATGGTCAGCCCCAGCATTTT. This translates into CASSSGDRDGQPQHF. The variable domain in full, completed from reference TRBV7-9 and TRBJ1-5, reads DTGVSQNPRHKITKRGQNVTFRCDPISEHNRLYWYRQTLGQGPEFLTYFQNEAQLEKSRLLSDRFSAERPKGSFSTLEIQRTEQGDSAMYLCASSSGDRDGQPQHFGDGTRLSIL.

CDR3: CASSSGQGARVVAFF. CDR3 DNA: TGTGCCAGCAGCTCCGGACAGGGGGCCCGGGTGGTCGCTTTCTTT. The chain has TRBV5-4 and TRBJ1-1; 11 bases are a match to TRBD1. The CDR3 contains 15 residues. Germline loops: CDR1 SGHNT, CDR2 YYREEE (reference sequence). V lost 3 bases and J lost 11; bases outside the gene matches: 12.

This clone was picked up one time. The genes are TRBV6-1 and TRBJ2-1; TRBD1 might be the D (6 bases). Germline-derived CDR1 and CDR2 are MNHNS and SASEGT. V was pared by 4 bases and J by 0 bases, with 10 bases between. The CDR3 is 15 amino acids. The CDR3 nucleotides are TGTGCCAGCAGTGGAACAGGGAGCTCCTACAATGAGCAGTTCTTC. This codes for CASSGTGSSYNEQFF.

V gene TRBV11-2 combines with J gene TRBJ1-1; D is unresolved. Germline CDR1 SGHAT, CDR2 FQNNGV. This CDR3 has 16 residues. Trimming took off 4 bases at V and 3 bases at J, with 18 bases between the two ends. This chain's CDR3 is CASSSRWTGLHTEAFF. The CDR3 DNA reads as TGTGCCAGCAGCTCCCGGTGGACGGGGTTGCACACTGAAGCTTTCTTT.

The CDR3 bases are TGTGCCAGCAGCTTGGGGGGCGGCAGGCCGAACACCGGGGAGCTGTTTTTT. The encoded protein is CASSLGGGRPNTGELFF. V gene TRBV5-6 combines with J gene TRBJ2-2; a possible D gene is TRBD1 (5 bases). CDR3 length: 17 amino acids. The V and J ends lost 0 bases and 0 bases respectively, with 12 bases between them. CDR1 and CDR2 from the germline V gene are SGHDT and YYEEEE.

The chain carries TRBV4-2 and TRBJ2-3; TRBD2 matches 12 bases. The CDR3 is 16 amino acids. Germline lookup yields CDR1 LGHNA and CDR2 YNFKEQ. V trimming: 3 bases; J trimming: 4 bases; junction bases outside the gene matches: 5. The CDR3 coding sequence is TGTGCCAGCAGCCACCCTAGCGGGGGGGCATCAGATACGCAGTATTTT. It encodes CASSHPSGGASDTQYF.

This clone was counted a few times. The chain has TRBV2 and TRBJ1-1; D remains ambiguous. The CDR3 has 12 amino acids. The germline gives CDR1 SNHLY, CDR2 FYNNEI. Trimming took 7 bases from V and 5 from J, leaving 11 bases between them. CDR3: CASTADRTEAFF. The CDR3 DNA sequence: TGTGCCAGCACTGCGGATCGGACTGAAGCTTTCTTT. The full variable domain, its missing parts supplied by reference TRBV2 and TRBJ1-1, is EPEVTQTPSHQVTQMGQEVILRCVPISNHLYFYWYRQILGQKVEFLVSFYNNEISEKSEIFDDQFSVERPDGSNFTLKIRSTKLEDSAMYFCASTADRTEAFFGQGTRLTVV.

The rearrangement joins TRBV19 to TRBJ1-2; weak D call: TRBD1 (6 bases). The germline V and J ends were trimmed by 6 bases and 8 bases, with 10 bases remaining between them. CDR1 is LNHDA and CDR2 is SQIVND in the germline V gene (reference sequence). CDR3 length: 11 residues. In nucleotides, the CDR3 is TGTGCCAGTAGCACAGGGTGGGGCTACACCTTC. It yields the protein CASSTGWGYTF.

V and J are TRBV4-3 and TRBJ1-1, with D unclear. CDR3 length: 15 residues. V was shortened by 1 base and J by 1 base, with 10 bases between the two germline ends. Germline-derived CDR1 and CDR2 are LGHNA and YSLEER. The CDR3 DNA sequence: TGCGCCAGCAGCCAAGGGTGGGCAAAGAACACTGAAGCTTTCTTT. It codes for CASSQGWAKNTEAFF.

In regard to this clone: The conserved phenylalanine or tryptophan normally closing the CDR3 is absent here, so this likely arose from a read error. CDR3 loop: CATSTEDREDTEAFV. CDR3 DNA sequence: TGTGCCACCAGCACGGAGGACAGGGAGGACACTGAAGCTTTCGTT. The rearrangement joins TRBV15 to TRBJ1-1; TRBD1 matches at 8 bases. This CDR3 has 15 amino acids. Germline values: CDR1 LNHNV, CDR2 YYDKDF (reference sequence). V lost 4 bases, J lost 3 bases, and 7 bases stayed unmatched.

V and J are TRBV7-6 and TRBJ1-1; the match to TRBD1 covers 7 bases. This CDR3 comprises 15 residues. V was pared by 5 bases and J by 2 bases, with 8 bases of the junction left unmatched. In germline, CDR1 is SGHVS, CDR2 FNYEAQ. The CDR3 loop is CASSPLGQANTEAFF. The CDR3 nucleotides are TGTGCCAGCAGCCCCCTCGGACAGGCCAACACTGAAGCTTTCTTT. The full variable domain, rest sourced from reference TRBV7-6 and TRBJ1-1, is GAGVSQSPRYKVTKRGQDVALRCDPISGHVSLYWYRQALGQGPEFLTYFNYEAQQDKSGLPNDRFSAERPEGSISTLTIQRTEQRDSAMYRCASSPLGQANTEAFFGQGTRLTVV.

The chain carries TRBV7-2 and TRBJ1-1; D is uncertain. Germline V CDR1 and CDR2: SGHTA, FQGNSA. The CDR3 sequence is 14 residues long. Trimming took 3 bases from V and 8 from J, leaving 16 bases between them. The CDR3 nucleotides are TGTGCCAGCAGCTTCGACGGAACTAAAACCGAAGCTTTCTTT. It yields the protein CASSFDGTKTEAFF.

This clone appeared once. The CDR3 region is CASSPDRDNQPQHF. CDR3 nucleotide sequence: TGTGCCAGCAGCCCCGACAGGGACAATCAGCCCCAGCATTTT. This rearrangement joins TRBV27 to TRBJ1-5, with 7 bases identical to TRBD1. CDR3 length: 14 amino acids. Germline V CDR1 and CDR2: MNHEY, SMNVEV (reference sequence). With 6 bases clipped from V and 3 bases from J, the junction kept 5 bases outside the gene matches.

The chain combines TRBV7-2 with TRBJ2-7; D is uncertain. In germline, CDR1 is SGHTA, CDR2 FQGNSA. Trimming cost V 7 bases and J 0 bases, with 10 bases left between them. The CDR3 spans 13 residues. The chain's CDR3 is CASTLRSSYEQYF. CDR3 bases: TGTGCCAGCACCCTAAGGAGCTCCTACGAGCAGTACTTC.

The V call is TRBV5-4, the J call TRBJ2-4; D may be TRBD2 (6 bases). The CDR3 totals 16 residues. V lost 0 bases and J lost 4, with 14 bases in between. CDR1 SGHNT and CDR2 YYREEE come from the germline V gene (reference sequence). CDR3 in amino acids: CASSLGGASRKNIQYF. CDR3 nucleotides: TGTGCCAGCAGCTTGGGCGGGGCTAGCAGGAAAAACATTCAGTACTTC.

The chain uses TRBV4-1 and TRBJ1-1; 8 nucleotides match TRBD1. Germline trimming cut 4 bases from V and 5 bases from J; bases unmatched to any gene: 12. This CDR3 contains 16 residues. Germline V gene lookup returns CDR1 MGHRA and CDR2 YSYEKL. The CDR3 reads CASSPGTGGRRTEAFF. The CDR3 nucleotides are TGCGCCAGCAGCCCAGGGACAGGTGGGAGGAGGACTGAAGCTTTCTTT.

This clone was seen a single time. The chain has TRBV4-3 and TRBJ2-3; D not certain. This CDR3 is 18 amino acids long. Trimming shortened V by 0 bases and J by 5 bases, and 21 bases separated the two germline ends. Germline assignment: CDR1 LGHNA and CDR2 YSLEER. DNA for the CDR3: TGCGCCAGCAGCCAAGATCGTGGCCAACTAACCGCAGTAGATACGCAGTATTTT. This codes for CASSQDRGQLTAVDTQYF.